These T cell receptor beta chains were read from a single sample in a study of T cells in Graves' hyperthyroidism and ophthalmopathy. TCRdb ran MiXCR on the multiplex PCR reads and lists one entry per CDR3 protein. The data show 700,000 or so distinct CDR3 sequences, about a sixth seen once. Sequencing was performed on blood. The receptors shown here come from a man younger than 30 with Graves' hyperthyroidism. Both conserved end residues are part of each CDR3. Each record gives: V gene, J gene, clone size, D gene, CDR3 protein, CDR3 DNA. A D gene is named only where the DNA matches it firmly. Only part of the rows carry a size: once, few, many, or a class if the clone is expanded.

TRBV6-5	TRBJ2-7	many	NA	CASSYSSTYEQYF	TGTGCCAGCAGTTACTCCTCGACCTACGAGCAGTACTTC
TRBV9	TRBJ2-3	NA	NA	CASSKSNWGKDTQYF	TGTGCCAGCAGCAAATCGAACTGGGGGAAGGATACGCAGTATTTT
TRBV7-2	TRBJ2-7	many	NA	CASSLAGASLYEQYF	TGTGCCAGCAGCTTAGCAGGTGCCTCCCTCTACGAGCAGTACTTC
TRBV20-1	TRBJ2-5	many	NA	CSARVGVTQYF	TGCAGTGCTAGAGTGGGGGTGACCCAGTACTTC
TRBV2	TRBJ2-7	many	TRBD2	CASSISGTSGTYEQYF	TGTGCCAGCAGTATTTCCGGGACTAGCGGTACCTACGAGCAGTACTTC
TRBV11-3	TRBJ1-3	NA	NA	CASSLGGGISGNTIYF	TGTGCCAGCAGCTTAGGAGGAGGGATCTCTGGAAACACCATATATTTT
TRBV19	TRBJ2-3	NA	TRBD1	CASTQTGVGTDTQYF	TGTGCCAGTACCCAGACAGGGGTCGGCACAGATACGCAGTATTTT
TRBV12-3/TRBV12-4	TRBJ2-5	few	NA	CASSDGADNPHF	TGTGCCAGCAGTGATGGAGCGGACAACCCCCACTTC
TRBV2	TRBJ1-2	many	NA	CASSVSRRLNYGYTF	TGTGCCAGCAGTGTAAGCCGCAGGCTGAACTATGGCTACACCTTC
TRBV6-1	TRBJ2-7	many	TRBD1	CAAGGSYEQYF	TGTGCCGCAGGGGGATCTTACGAGCAGTACTTC
TRBV27	TRBJ2-7	many	NA	CASSPIPTGTGEQYF	TGTGCCAGCAGTCCGATACCGACAGGGACTGGAGAGCAGTACTTC
TRBV28	TRBJ2-5	NA	NA	CASSLIAPPGTQYF	TGTGCCAGCTCCCTCATCGCACCGCCGGGGACCCAGTACTTC
TRBV12-3/TRBV12-4	TRBJ2-7	many	NA	CASSFKTGFSYEQYF	TGTGCCAGCAGTTTCAAGACGGGATTCTCCTACGAGCAGTACTTC
TRBV18	TRBJ2-1	many	NA	CASSPPPTLIYNEQFF	TGTGCCAGCTCACCACCTCCGACTCTAATCTACAATGAGCAGTTCTTC
TRBV28	TRBJ2-3	many	TRBD1	CASSADRGRADTQYF	TGTGCCAGCAGTGCGGACAGGGGCAGGGCAGATACGCAGTATTTT
TRBV20-1	TRBJ2-1	many	NA	CSAELGAGNNEQFF	TGCAGTGCGGAACTAGGAGCCGGGAACAATGAGCAGTTCTTC
TRBV10-2	TRBJ2-5	NA	TRBD1	CASSATGGAETQYF	TGCGCCAGCAGCGCTACAGGGGGCGCGGAGACCCAGTACTTC
TRBV2	TRBJ1-1	NA	NA	CASGGVQSSPFF	TGTGCCAGCGGTGGGGTGCAGAGTTCTCCTTTCTTT
TRBV2	TRBJ2-3	many	TRBD1	CASSDMGQGADTQYF	TGTGCCAGCAGTGATATGGGACAGGGCGCAGATACGCAGTATTTT
TRBV20-1	TRBJ2-7	NA	TRBD2	CSASNSGRTPHEQYF	TGCAGTGCTAGTAATAGCGGGAGGACCCCCCACGAGCAGTACTTC
TRBV12-3/TRBV12-4	TRBJ1-3	few	NA	CAPRRYRAQNGNTIYF	TGTGCCCCCCGAAGATATAGGGCACAGAATGGAAACACCATATATTTT
TRBV12-3/TRBV12-4	TRBJ2-1	many	NA	CASSAKGEQFF	TGTGCCAGCAGCGCGAAGGGTGAGCAGTTCTTC
TRBV24-1	TRBJ2-5	NA	TRBD1	CATRSGTGNQETQYF	TGTGCCACCAGGTCCGGGACAGGGAACCAAGAGACCCAGTACTTC
TRBV6-1	TRBJ2-2	few	TRBD2	CASSEYGLAGNTGELFF	TGTGCCAGCAGTGAATACGGACTAGCGGGTAACACCGGGGAGCTGTTTTTT
TRBV10-2	TRBJ1-4	NA	NA	CASRMTATNEKLFF	TGCGCCAGCAGGATGACAGCTACTAATGAAAAACTGTTTTTT
TRBV7-3	TRBJ2-7	many	TRBD1	CASSRQGTGAYEQYF	TGTGCCAGCAGCCGCCAGGGAACAGGGGCCTACGAGCAGTACTTC
TRBV13	TRBJ2-1	many	TRBD2	CASSFGLAGPNEQFF	TGTGCCAGCAGCTTCGGACTAGCGGGACCTAATGAGCAGTTCTTC
TRBV27	TRBJ2-7	NA	TRBD2	CASSVLAGDYEQYF	TGTGCCAGCAGTGTACTAGCGGGAGACTACGAGCAGTACTTC
TRBV7-9	TRBJ2-7	many	NA	CASSRAREDEQYF	TGTGCCAGCAGCCGCGCCAGGGAGGACGAGCAGTACTTC
TRBV10-3	TRBJ2-2	few	TRBD1	CAITRAGQGLFGELFF	TGTGCCATCACTCGCGCGGGACAGGGGTTGTTCGGGGAGCTGTTTTTT
TRBV12-3/TRBV12-4	TRBJ2-7	many	TRBD2	CASSLEAGVGEQYF	TGTGCCAGCAGTTTAGAAGCGGGAGTGGGGGAGCAGTACTTC
TRBV14	TRBJ2-7	few	TRBD2	CASSQGASGTHEQYF	TGTGCCAGCAGCCAAGGGGCTAGCGGGACCCACGAGCAGTACTTC
TRBV27	TRBJ1-1	many	NA	CASSFQGIGTEAFF	TGTGCCAGCAGTTTTCAGGGAATCGGCACTGAAGCTTTCTTT
TRBV10-3	TRBJ1-1	many	NA	CAISRPSGGGLGTEAFF	TGTGCCATCAGCCGGCCGTCCGGGGGCGGGTTGGGCACTGAAGCTTTCTTT
TRBV12-3/TRBV12-4	TRBJ2-1	NA	NA	CASSPSGSNNEQFF	TGTGCCAGCAGTCCCTCGGGGTCAAACAATGAGCAGTTCTTC
TRBV28	TRBJ2-7	many	NA	CASRTPLGQYF	TGTGCCAGTCGGACGCCCCTAGGGCAGTACTTC
TRBV11-2	TRBJ2-2	NA	TRBD2	CASSLVGRGRTGELFF	TGTGCCAGCAGCTTAGTGGGGAGGGGTCGAACCGGGGAGCTGTTTTTT
TRBV7-2	TRBJ2-2	NA	TRBD1	CASSWESTGATGELFF	TGTGCCAGCAGCTGGGAATCGACAGGGGCCACCGGGGAGCTGTTTTTT
TRBV6-6	TRBJ2-5	many	NA	CASSYSTGRQETQYF	TGTGCCAGCAGTTACTCGACAGGTCGCCAAGAGACCCAGTACTTC
TRBV18	TRBJ1-4	NA	NA	CASSLNGGDAMEKLFF	TGTGCCAGCTCACTTAATGGGGGTGACGCGATGGAAAAACTGTTTTTT
TRBV25-1	TRBJ1-1	many	TRBD1	CASSVGRGLREEGTEAFF	TGTGCCAGCAGTGTCGGGAGGGGGCTCAGAGAGGAGGGCACTGAAGCTTTCTTT
TRBV18	TRBJ1-1	few	NA	CASSPSPFYSNTEAFF	TGTGCCAGCTCACCTTCCCCTTTCTACTCGAACACTGAAGCTTTCTTT
TRBV6-1	TRBJ1-4	NA	NA	CASSEVGDGEKLFF	TGTGCCAGCAGTGAAGTTGGGGACGGCGAAAAACTGTTTTTT
TRBV20-1	TRBJ2-5	many	NA	CSASAVGRQETQYF	TGCAGTGCTAGTGCGGTAGGGCGGCAAGAGACCCAGTACTTC
TRBV3-1	TRBJ1-5	many	TRBD1	CASSQDRGPLSNQPQHF	TGTGCCAGCAGCCAGGACAGGGGGCCTCTGAGCAATCAGCCCCAGCATTTT
TRBV11-3	TRBJ2-7	many	TRBD2	CASSSSGRTSEQYF	TGTGCCAGCAGCTCGTCCGGACGGACTAGCGAGCAGTACTTC
TRBV4-3	TRBJ2-1	NA	NA	CASSQEGADEQFF	TGCGCCAGCAGCCAAGAAGGAGCGGATGAGCAGTTCTTC